What follows are 12 T cell receptor beta chains derived from one specimen sequenced in a study of molecular identifiers for immune sequencing clone quantification. MiXCR, run by TCRdb on the PCR reads, gives a single entry per CDR3 protein. The sample has roughly 71,000 distinct CDR3 sequences; approximately 17% are singletons. The sequenced sample consisted of naive CD8+ T cells from blood, with Jurkat cell RNA spiked in. Subset denoted: FACS-sorted CD8+CD4-CCR7+CD45RA+ naive T cells. These receptors all come from a human donor in good health. Some libraries in this study had Jurkat cell RNA spiked in.

DNA for the CDR3: TGTGCCACCAGTGATTCTTTGGCGGACGGCTACACCTTC. Translation gives CATSDSLADGYTF. V gene TRBV24-1 combines with J gene TRBJ1-2; D is uncertain. The CDR3 contains 13 residues. V was pared by 2 bases and J by 8 bases, with 11 bases between. Per the germline V gene, CDR1 is KGHDR and CDR2 is SFDVKD.

The chain carries TRBV4-1 and TRBJ2-5, with TRBD1 matching 7 bases. This CDR3 is 15 amino acids long. The germline V gene encodes CDR1 MGHRA and CDR2 YSYEKL. V lost 3 bases, J lost 2 bases, and 6 bases stayed unmatched. The CDR3 loop is CASSHVGGSQETQYF. As DNA, the CDR3 is TGCGCCAGCAGCCACGTAGGGGGCAGTCAAGAGACCCAGTACTTC.

This clonotype showed up just a few times. The rearrangement uses TRBV11-2 and TRBJ2-7, with D perhaps TRBD2 (5 bases). The ends were cut back, 2 bases at V and 2 bases at J, with 13 bases in the middle. This CDR3 has 15 amino acids. CDR1 is SGHAT, CDR2 FQNNGV, per germline. CDR3 sequence (DNA): TGTGCCAGCAGCTTACCCCCCGGGGAAACCTACGAGCAGTACTTC. Its protein is CASSLPPGETYEQYF.

This clonotype has more than one count but fewer than ten. The chain is built from TRBV5-5 and TRBJ2-5; no definite D call. Germline V gene sequence: CDR1 SGHKS, CDR2 YYEKEE (reference sequence). CDR3 size: 14 residues. V was cut by 4 bases and J by 5 bases, with 15 bases left in between. The CDR3 is CASSPEPIWETQYF. The CDR3, as DNA: TGTGCCAGCAGCCCAGAGCCCATTTGGGAGACCCAGTACTTC.

This clonotype showed up many times. V and J are TRBV14 and TRBJ2-4; D is possibly TRBD1 (6 bases). The CDR3 sequence is 17 residues long. The germline CDR1 and CDR2 sequences are SGHDN and FVKESK. The ends were cut back, 1 base at V and 0 bases at J, with 13 bases in the middle. CDR3 nucleotide sequence: TGTGCCAGCAGCCAAGGACAGGAGAGACTAGCCAAAAACATTCAGTACTTC. Residues: CASSQGQERLAKNIQYF.

Many counts were recorded for this clonotype. The chain is built from TRBV12-5 and TRBJ2-5, with 8 bases fitting TRBD2. CDR3 length equals 15 residues. With V trimmed by 7 bases and J by 2 bases, 9 bases remained unmatched. The germline V gene encodes CDR1 LGHNT and CDR2 FRNRAP. The CDR3 DNA reads as TGTGCTAGTGCCCAAGTTGCGGGGGGACAAGAGACCCAGTACTTC. Amino acid sequence: CASAQVAGGQETQYF.

This clonotype was seen ten or more times. This sequence joins TRBV28 and TRBJ1-6, with D perhaps matching TRBD1 (6 bases). The CDR3 consists of 15 residues. The germline CDR1 and CDR2 sequences are MDHEN and SYDVKM. The V end lost 6 bases, the J end lost 7 bases, and 16 bases lay between the germline ends. The CDR3 coding sequence is TGTGCCAGCAGAAAGGGGGGCCGTTCGAATTCACCCCTCCACTTT. Residues: CASRKGGRSNSPLHF.

There are many counts of this clonotype. The J gene is TRBJ2-7, the V gene TRBV7-9; TRBD2 matches at 11 bases. Trimming removed 5 bases from V and 3 bases from J; junction bases left unmatched: 3. The CDR3 consists of 14 residues. Germline CDR1 SEHNR, CDR2 FQNEAQ (reference sequence). The CDR3 DNA follows: TGTGCCAGCAGCACTAGCGGGGGTGTCTACGAGCAGTACTTC. This codes for CASSTSGGVYEQYF.

The sample holds many counts of this clonotype. This sequence joins TRBV7-6 and TRBJ1-2; TRBD1 matches at 7 bases. In germline, CDR1 is SGHVS, CDR2 FNYEAQ. V trimming: 0 bases; J trimming: 7 bases; junction bases outside the gene matches: 8. This CDR3 comprises 15 residues. The CDR3 region is CASSLAPDRSGGYTF. CDR3 in DNA: TGTGCCAGCAGCTTAGCGCCGGACAGGTCAGGTGGCTACACCTTC.

This clonotype was observed at least ten times. The CDR3 loop is CASSSSGTGHPEAFF. DNA of the CDR3: TGTGCCAGCAGTTCCTCCGGGACAGGGCACCCTGAAGCTTTCTTT. The chain links TRBV6-2 or TRBV6-3 to TRBJ1-1; 9 nucleotides align to TRBD1. The CDR3 length is 15 residues. Trimming at V came to 4 bases and at J to 6 bases, leaving 9 bases not matched to a gene. The germline V gene encodes CDR1 MNHEY and CDR2 SVGEGT.

The table lists this clonotype with many counts. The rearrangement uses TRBV5-1 and TRBJ2-3, with 7 bases aligning to TRBD2. The J segment lost 4 bases and the V segment lost 6 bases, leaving 8 bases of the junction unmatched. Germline V gives CDR1 SGHRS, CDR2 YFSETQ. The length of the CDR3 is 14 residues. The CDR3 DNA follows: TGCGCCAGCAATTACCAGGGAGGGGCAGATACGCAGTATTTT. Its translation is CASNYQGGADTQYF.

Concerning this clonotype: A read error is possible here, since a much larger clone lies one base away. The chain joins TRBV11-2 to TRBJ2-3, with a tentative D call TRBD2 (6 bases). The CDR3 covers 15 residues. Germline V gene data show CDR1 as SGHAT and CDR2 as FQNNGV. The CDR3, as DNA: TGTGTCAGCAGCGGAAACCGGGAGTTTACAGATACGCAGTATTTT. Translated, it gives CVSSGNREFTDTQYF. Based on the CDR3 plus reference TRBV11-2 and TRBJ2-3, the full variable domain is EAGVAQSPRYKIIEKRQSVAFWCNPISGHATLYWYQQILGQGPKLLIQFQNNGVVDDSQLPKDRFSAERLKGVDSTLKIQPAKLEDSAVYLCVSSGNREFTDTQYFGPGTRLTVL.